The next 10 T cell receptor beta chains were all read from a single sample in a study of cytomegalovirus exposure and HLA in healthy donors. Use of 60 Vbeta and 13 Jbeta primers characterized the PCR. The protocol was immunoSEQ multiplex PCR, while the TCRdb copy is restricted to in-frame clones and leaves out a portion. The sample lists about 37,000 clones; just under 75% were seen once. Specimen: PBMCs. Receptor source: a man younger than 45 in good health and CMV-seronegative.

The chain combines TRBV19 with TRBJ2-2; D possibly corresponds to TRBD2 (5 bases). V was cut by 10 bases and J by 4 bases, with 13 bases left in between. Germline CDR1 is LNHDA and CDR2 is SQIVND (reference sequence). This CDR3 spans 13 amino acids. CDR3 loop: CATRTGFTGELFF. CDR3 nucleotides: TGTGCCACCCGGACGGGGTTCACCGGGGAGCTGTTTTTT. Drawing the rest from reference TRBV19 and TRBJ2-2, the complete variable domain is DGGITQSPKYLFRKEGQNVTLSCEQNLNHDAMYWYRQDPGQGLRLIYYSQIVNDFQKGDIAEGYSVSREKKESFPLTVTSAQKNPTAFYLCATRTGFTGELFFGEGSRLTVL.

The chain uses TRBV30 and TRBJ2-1, with D possibly TRBD1 on 6 matching bases. Per germline, CDR1 GTSNPN and CDR2 SVGIG (reference sequence). The CDR3 contains 14 residues. Trimming took off 6 bases at V and 3 bases at J, with 15 bases between the two ends. The CDR3 reads CACKDMDSYNEQFF. As DNA, the CDR3 is TGTGCCTGTAAAGACATGGACAGCTACAATGAGCAGTTCTTC.

This rearrangement joins TRBV4-1 to TRBJ2-5; D is undetermined. The CDR3 extends over 15 amino acids. The V end was cut by 3 bases, the J end by 2 bases, with 13 bases between. The germline gives CDR1 MGHRA, CDR2 YSYEKL. CDR3 residues: CASSQSRSKQETQYF. DNA for the CDR3: TGCGCCAGCAGCCAGAGCCGATCTAAGCAAGAGACCCAGTACTTC.

V usage is TRBV11-2 and J usage is TRBJ2-7, with TRBD1 matching 7 bases. The germline gives CDR1 SGHAT, CDR2 FQNNGV. V lost 5 bases to trimming and J lost 3 bases; unmatched junction nucleotides: 4. The CDR3 is made up of 13 amino acids. The CDR3 reads CASSPRQGYEQYF. The CDR3 region has the DNA TGTGCCAGCAGCCCGCGACAGGGCTACGAGCAGTACTTC.

This clone was counted a few times. The rearrangement joins TRBV4-1 to TRBJ1-5; 7 bases are shared with TRBD1. The CDR3 length is 17 residues. Germline values: CDR1 MGHRA, CDR2 YSYEKL. The J segment lost 0 bases and the V segment lost 1 base, leaving 6 bases of the junction unmatched. In DNA form, the CDR3 reads TGCGCCAGCAGCCAAGGAGGGACAGCATATAGCAATCAGCCCCAGCATTTT. Its protein product is CASSQGGTAYSNQPQHF.

The gene calls are TRBV28 and TRBJ1-2; 7 nucleotides line up with TRBD1. Germline CDR1 reads MDHEN; CDR2 reads SYDVKM. The J segment lost 2 bases and the V segment lost 6 bases, leaving 9 bases of the junction unmatched. The CDR3 contains 15 residues. CDR3 sequence: CASSSLAGGNYGYTF. For the CDR3, the DNA is TGTGCCAGCAGCTCACTGGCAGGGGGAAACTATGGCTACACCTTC.

This chain joins TRBV7-9 and TRBJ1-2; D unresolved. CDR1 is SEHNR, CDR2 FQNEAQ, per germline (reference sequence). Trimming took 4 bases from V and 7 from J, leaving 13 bases between them. This CDR3 has 13 amino acids. The CDR3 protein is CASSSPGKSGYTF. The CDR3 DNA sequence: TGTGCCAGCAGCTCCCCCGGTAAAAGTGGCTACACCTTC.

This clone has more than one count but fewer than ten. The rearrangement links TRBV2 to TRBJ2-7; TRBD2 agrees at 8 bases. V lost 5 bases and J lost 3; bases outside the gene matches: 6. This CDR3 contains 14 residues. The germline V gene has CDR1 SNHLY and CDR2 FYNNEI. The CDR3 loop is CASSSGTSDYEQYF. CDR3 in DNA: TGTGCCAGCAGTTCCGGGACTAGTGACTACGAGCAGTACTTC.

The chain uses TRBV5-4 and TRBJ2-3, with 7 bases lining up with TRBD2. The ends lost 1 base at V and 0 bases at J; junction bases unmatched: 8. Germline loops: CDR1 SGHNT, CDR2 YYREEE (reference sequence). The CDR3 loop spans 17 amino acids. CDR3 in amino acids: CASSLWGGTPSTDTQYF. CDR3 bases: TGTGCCAGCAGCTTGTGGGGGGGAACTCCTAGCACAGATACGCAGTATTTT.

The rearrangement uses TRBV7-2 and TRBJ1-3; D is ambiguous. The CDR3 contains 14 residues. The ends were cut back, 5 bases at V and 0 bases at J, with 8 bases in the middle. CDR1 and CDR2 from the germline V gene are SGHTA and FQGNSA. The CDR3 is CASSPGNSGNTIYF. As DNA, the CDR3 is TGTGCCAGCAGCCCCGGGAACTCTGGAAACACCATATATTTT.